The T cell receptor (beta chain) under discussion was sequenced for a study of siplizumab effects on memory and regulatory T cells. Study-wide context: Paired setups tested mixed lymphocyte reactions with approximately 1 ug/mL siplizumab or no drug. Overall study findings and caveats: Naive T cells apparently outstripped memory cells in diversity and seemed major alloresponse contributors. Proof of suppressive function in proliferating Tregs from siplizumab cultures was not established.

Concerning this clone: Its target is unknown.

Assays were performed on roughly 90,000 TCR templates per sample. The assay was immunoSEQ multiplex PCR, and TCRdb's table has in-frame clones only and misses some. The sample lists about 20,000 clones, 40% to 55% occurring once. The V end lost 6 bases, the J end lost 8 bases, and 11 bases lay between the germline ends. CDR1 LNHDA and CDR2 SQIVND come from the germline V gene (reference sequence). This CDR3 has 12 amino acids. Coculture of the mixed lymphocyte reaction cells took place at 37 degrees C and lasted under seven days. The chain carries TRBV19 and TRBJ2-1; D may be TRBD2 (5 bases). Material: CFSE-low (dividing) CD4+ T cells sorted from an allogeneic mixed lymphocyte reaction. The TCR sequence derives from a human donor in good health; the cells came from an allogeneic mixed lymphocyte reaction. The CDR3 sequence is CASRQRAHEQFF. CDR3 in DNA: TGTGCCAGTAGACAGAGGGCACATGAGCAGTTCTTC.